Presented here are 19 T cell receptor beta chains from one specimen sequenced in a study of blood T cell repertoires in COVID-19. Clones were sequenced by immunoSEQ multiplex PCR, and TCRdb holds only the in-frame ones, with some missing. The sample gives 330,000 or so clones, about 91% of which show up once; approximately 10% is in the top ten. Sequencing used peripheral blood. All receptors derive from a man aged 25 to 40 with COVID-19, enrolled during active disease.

CDR3 residues: CASKKLAGGNNEQFF. The CDR3 region has the DNA TGTGCCAGCAAGAAACTAGCGGGAGGGAACAATGAGCAGTTCTTC. The gene calls are TRBV6-4 and TRBJ2-1; TRBD2 aligns across 13 bases. J lost 5 bases, V lost 7 bases, and 5 bases had no gene match. The CDR3 length is 15 residues. CDR1 is MRHNA and CDR2 is SNTAGT in the germline V gene.

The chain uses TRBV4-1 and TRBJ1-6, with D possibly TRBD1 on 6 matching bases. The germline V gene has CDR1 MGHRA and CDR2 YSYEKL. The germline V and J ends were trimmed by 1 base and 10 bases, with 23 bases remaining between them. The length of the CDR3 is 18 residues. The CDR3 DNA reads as TGCGCCAGCAGCCAAGTGCCCCTAATACAGGGTGCGGGCTCACCCCTCCACTTT. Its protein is CASSQVPLIQGAGSPLHF.

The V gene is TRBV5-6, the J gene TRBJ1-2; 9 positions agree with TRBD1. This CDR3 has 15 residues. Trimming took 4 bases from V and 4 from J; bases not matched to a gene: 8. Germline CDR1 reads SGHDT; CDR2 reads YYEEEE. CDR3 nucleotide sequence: TGTGCCAGCAGCCGATTGGACAGGGGACCCTATGGCTACACCTTC. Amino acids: CASSRLDRGPYGYTF.

The CDR3: CASSLLNDRYSNQPQHF. The DNA of the CDR3 is TGTGCCAGTAGTCTCCTCAATGACAGGTATAGCAATCAGCCCCAGCATTTT. This chain joins TRBV19 and TRBJ1-5; D possibly corresponds to TRBD1 (6 bases). With 5 bases removed from V and 0 bases from J, the gap between germline ends came to 17 bases. CDR1 LNHDA and CDR2 SQIVND come from the germline V gene (reference sequence). This CDR3 is built from 17 residues.

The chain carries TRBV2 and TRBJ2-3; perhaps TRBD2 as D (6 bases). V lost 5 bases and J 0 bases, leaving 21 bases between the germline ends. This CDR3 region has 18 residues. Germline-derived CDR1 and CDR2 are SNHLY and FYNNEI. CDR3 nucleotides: TGTGCCAGCAGTTGGGGGGACCGAATTTTGACTAGCACAGATACGCAGTATTTT. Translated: CASSWGDRILTSTDTQYF.

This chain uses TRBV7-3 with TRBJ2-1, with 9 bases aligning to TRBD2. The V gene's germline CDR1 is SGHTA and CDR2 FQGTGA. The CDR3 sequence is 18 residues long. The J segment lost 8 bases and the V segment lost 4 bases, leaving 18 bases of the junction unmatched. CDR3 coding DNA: TGTGCCAGCAGCTCCTCAATCCTTTCTTGGCGGGGGGGTGATGAGCAGTTCTTC. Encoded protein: CASSSSILSWRGGDEQFF.

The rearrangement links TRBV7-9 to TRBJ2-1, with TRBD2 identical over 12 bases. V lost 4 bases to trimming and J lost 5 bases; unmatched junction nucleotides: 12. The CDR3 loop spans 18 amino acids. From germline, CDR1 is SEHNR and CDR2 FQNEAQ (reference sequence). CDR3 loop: CASSYAGLAGRTDNEQFF. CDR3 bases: TGTGCCAGCAGCTACGCGGGACTAGCGGGCCGAACGGACAATGAGCAGTTCTTC. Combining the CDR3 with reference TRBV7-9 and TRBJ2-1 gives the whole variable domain DTGVSQNPRHKITKRGQNVTFRCDPISEHNRLYWYRQTLGQGPEFLTYFQNEAQLEKSRLLSDRFSAERPKGSFSTLEIQRTEQGDSAMYLCASSYAGLAGRTDNEQFFGPGTRLTVL.

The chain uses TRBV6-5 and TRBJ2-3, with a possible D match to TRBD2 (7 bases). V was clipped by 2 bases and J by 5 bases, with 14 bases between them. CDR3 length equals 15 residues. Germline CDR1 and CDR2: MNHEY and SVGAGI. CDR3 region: CASSYGGAPGDTQYF. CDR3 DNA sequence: TGTGCCAGCAGTTACGGGGGGGCGCCGGGAGATACGCAGTATTTT.

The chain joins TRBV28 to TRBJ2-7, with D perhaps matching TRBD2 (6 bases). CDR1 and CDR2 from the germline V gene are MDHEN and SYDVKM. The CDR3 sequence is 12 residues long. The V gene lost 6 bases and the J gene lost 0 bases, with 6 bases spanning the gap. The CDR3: CASRRGSYEQYF. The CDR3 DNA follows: TGTGCCAGCAGGCGGGGCTCCTACGAGCAGTACTTC.

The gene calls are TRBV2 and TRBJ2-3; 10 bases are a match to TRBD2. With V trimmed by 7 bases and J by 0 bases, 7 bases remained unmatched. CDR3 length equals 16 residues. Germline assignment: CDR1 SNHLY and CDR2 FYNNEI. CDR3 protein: CASILLAGISTDTQYF. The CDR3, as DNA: TGTGCCAGCATCCTACTAGCGGGGATCAGCACAGATACGCAGTATTTT. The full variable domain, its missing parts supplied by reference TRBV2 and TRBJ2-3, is EPEVTQTPSHQVTQMGQEVILRCVPISNHLYFYWYRQILGQKVEFLVSFYNNEISEKSEIFDDQFSVERPDGSNFTLKIRSTKLEDSAMYFCASILLAGISTDTQYFGPGTRLTVL.

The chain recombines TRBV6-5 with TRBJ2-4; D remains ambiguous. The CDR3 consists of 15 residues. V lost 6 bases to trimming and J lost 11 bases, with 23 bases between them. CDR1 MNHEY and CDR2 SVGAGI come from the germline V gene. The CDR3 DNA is TGTGCCAGCAGCCAACGGTCCTCAGGCGAATCAGTTCAGTACTTC. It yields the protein CASSQRSSGESVQYF.

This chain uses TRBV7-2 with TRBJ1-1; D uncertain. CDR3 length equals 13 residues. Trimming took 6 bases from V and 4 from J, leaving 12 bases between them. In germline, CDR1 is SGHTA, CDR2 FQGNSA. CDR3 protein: CASRRRPATEAFF. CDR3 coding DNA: TGTGCCAGCAGGCGGCGACCCGCCACTGAAGCTTTCTTT.

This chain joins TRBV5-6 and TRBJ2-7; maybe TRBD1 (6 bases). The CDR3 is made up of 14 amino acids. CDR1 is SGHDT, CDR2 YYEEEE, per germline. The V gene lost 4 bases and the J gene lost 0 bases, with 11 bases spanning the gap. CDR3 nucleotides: TGTGCCAGCAGCCCTACAGGGTCCTCCTACGAGCAGTACTTC. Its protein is CASSPTGSSYEQYF.

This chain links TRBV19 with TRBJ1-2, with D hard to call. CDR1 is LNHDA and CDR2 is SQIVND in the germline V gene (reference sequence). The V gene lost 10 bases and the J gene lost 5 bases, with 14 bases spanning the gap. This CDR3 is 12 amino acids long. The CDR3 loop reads CATTEGGYGYTF. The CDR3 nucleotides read TGTGCCACCACCGAGGGAGGATATGGCTACACCTTC.

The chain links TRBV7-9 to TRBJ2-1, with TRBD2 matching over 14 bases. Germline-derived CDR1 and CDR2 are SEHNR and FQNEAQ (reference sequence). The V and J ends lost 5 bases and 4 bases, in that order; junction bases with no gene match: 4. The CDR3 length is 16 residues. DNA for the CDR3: TGTGCCAGCAGCCCCTGGACTAGCGGGGGGTACAATGAGCAGTTCTTC. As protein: CASSPWTSGGYNEQFF.

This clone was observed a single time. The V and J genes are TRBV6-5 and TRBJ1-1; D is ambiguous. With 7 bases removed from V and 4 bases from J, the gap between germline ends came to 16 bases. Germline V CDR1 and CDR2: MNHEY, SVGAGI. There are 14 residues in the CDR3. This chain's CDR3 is CASTHPNRGTEAFF. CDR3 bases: TGTGCCAGCACCCACCCGAATCGAGGCACTGAAGCTTTCTTT.

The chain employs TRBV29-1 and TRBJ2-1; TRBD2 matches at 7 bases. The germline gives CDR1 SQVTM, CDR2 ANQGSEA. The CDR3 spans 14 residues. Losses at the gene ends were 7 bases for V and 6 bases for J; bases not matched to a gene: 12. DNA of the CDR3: TGCAGCGGGAACGGGAGGCCGGGATCCAATGAGCAGTTCTTC. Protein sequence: CSGNGRPGSNEQFF.

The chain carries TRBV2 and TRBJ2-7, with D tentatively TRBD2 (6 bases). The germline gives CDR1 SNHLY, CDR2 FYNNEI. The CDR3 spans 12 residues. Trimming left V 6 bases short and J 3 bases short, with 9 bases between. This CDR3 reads CASSGDFYEQYF. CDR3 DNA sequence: TGTGCCAGCAGCGGGGACTTCTACGAGCAGTACTTC.

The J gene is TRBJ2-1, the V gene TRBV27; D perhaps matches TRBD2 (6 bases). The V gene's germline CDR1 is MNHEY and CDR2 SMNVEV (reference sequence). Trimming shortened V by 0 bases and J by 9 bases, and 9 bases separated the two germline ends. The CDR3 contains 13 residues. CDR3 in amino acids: CASSLSTSSEQFF. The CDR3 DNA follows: TGTGCCAGCAGTTTATCGACTAGTAGTGAGCAGTTCTTC.